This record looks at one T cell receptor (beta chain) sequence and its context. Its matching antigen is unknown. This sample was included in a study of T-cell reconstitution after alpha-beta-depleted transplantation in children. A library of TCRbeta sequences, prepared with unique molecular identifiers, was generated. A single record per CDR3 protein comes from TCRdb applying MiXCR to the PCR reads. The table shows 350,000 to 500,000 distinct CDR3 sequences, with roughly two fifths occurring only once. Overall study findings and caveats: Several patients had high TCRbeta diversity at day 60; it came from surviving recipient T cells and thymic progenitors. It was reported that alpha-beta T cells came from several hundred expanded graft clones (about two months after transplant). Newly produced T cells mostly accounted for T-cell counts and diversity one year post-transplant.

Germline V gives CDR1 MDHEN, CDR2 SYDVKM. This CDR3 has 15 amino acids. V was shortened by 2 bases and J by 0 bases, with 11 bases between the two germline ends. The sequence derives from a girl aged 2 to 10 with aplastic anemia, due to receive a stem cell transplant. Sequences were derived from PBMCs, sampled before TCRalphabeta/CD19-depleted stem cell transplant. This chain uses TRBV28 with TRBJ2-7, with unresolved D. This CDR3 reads CASSLGVAVSYEQYF. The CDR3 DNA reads TGTGCCAGCAGTTTAGGTGTGGCCGTCTCCTACGAGCAGTACTTC.